This T cell receptor beta chain was identified during a study of control samples from healthy donors and cancer patients. The method was immunoSEQ multiplex PCR; TCRdb's version includes in-frame clones alone and lacks a portion of them. The data hold approximately 82,000 clones, with approximately 87% observed a single time. J gave up 5 bases and V 6 bases, and 8 bases lay outside the gene matches. The CDR3 length is 15 residues. CDR1 KGHSH and CDR2 LQKENI come from the germline V gene. Specimen: blood. This clonotype originated in a middle-aged man in good health. The chain recombines TRBV18 with TRBJ2-1; TRBD1 matches 9 bases. The DNA for the CDR3 is TGTGCCAGCTCCAGCCGGGACAGGGCTCACAATGAGCAGTTCTTC. It encodes CASSSRDRAHNEQFF. Variable domain in full (rest from reference TRBV18 and TRBJ2-1): NAGVMQNPRHLVRRRGQEARLRCSPMKGHSHVYWYRQLPEEGLKFMVYLQKENIIDESGMPKERFSAEFPKEGPSILRIQQVVRGDSAAYFCASSSRDRAHNEQFFGPGTRLTVL.